The source of this T cell receptor beta chain is a study of response to subunit inactivated influenza vaccine. General study findings and limits: Authors suggested that a seasonal influenza vaccination recruits few new T cells each time.

TCRdb reprocessed the RT-PCR reads with MiXCR, giving one entry per CDR3 protein. The data contain about 650,000 distinct CDR3 sequences, about 14% of them singletons. This clonotype turned up a few times. What it binds is not known. This CDR3 has 15 residues. Germline V gene lookup returns CDR1 SEHNR and CDR2 FQNEAQ (reference sequence). V was trimmed by 2 bases and J by 4 bases, leaving 12 bases between them. The TCR was taken from a man between 45 and 60 years old who received an inactivated influenza vaccine. The chain employs TRBV7-9 and TRBJ1-3, with D hard to call. Sample: PBMCs from blood, taken about 14 days before vaccination. CDR3 DNA: TGTGCCAGCAGCTTAAGTGGGGTTTCCGGAAACACCATATATTTT. This translates into CASSLSGVSGNTIYF. Variable domain in full (rest from reference TRBV7-9 and TRBJ1-3): DTGVSQNPRHKITKRGQNVTFRCDPISEHNRLYWYRQTLGQGPEFLTYFQNEAQLEKSRLLSDRFSAERPKGSFSTLEIQRTEQGDSAMYLCASSLSGVSGNTIYFGEGSWLTVV.